What follows are 15 T cell receptor beta chains derived from one specimen sequenced in a study of cytomegalovirus exposure and HLA in healthy donors. PCR used 60 Vbeta primers and 13 Jbeta primers. TCRdb's copy holds only in-frame clones and misses some; the assay was immunoSEQ multiplex PCR. The sample records approximately 100,000 clones, over 60% being singletons. Sequencing was done on a sample of PBMCs. These receptors all stem from a man aged 40-50 years in good health and CMV-seropositive.

This chain uses TRBV5-1 with TRBJ2-5; possible D gene TRBD1, 6 bases. The tail of the sequence fits TRBJ2-7 better, so the J call may be wrong. This CDR3 region has 15 residues. The germline CDR1 and CDR2 sequences are SGHRS and YFSETQ. The CDR3 loop is CASSPLTGNTYEQYF. The CDR3 nucleotides read TGCGCCAGCAGCCCATTGACAGGAAACACCTACGAGCAGTACTTC.

The table lists this clone with a count of one. V and J are TRBV4-2 and TRBJ2-5; a weak D match, TRBD1 (6 bases). V was trimmed by 0 bases and J by 4 bases, leaving 15 bases between them. Germline assignment: CDR1 LGHNA and CDR2 YNFKEQ. This CDR3 has 16 residues. This CDR3 reads CASSQEPLRQAETQYF. As DNA, the CDR3 is TGTGCCAGCAGCCAAGAGCCCCTCCGACAGGCAGAGACCCAGTACTTC.

V gene TRBV6-5 combines with J gene TRBJ1-2; 10 positions agree with TRBD1. V lost 6 bases and J lost 4; bases outside the gene matches: 8. The CDR3 consists of 15 residues. Germline assignment: CDR1 MNHEY and CDR2 SVGAGI. This CDR3 reads CASRDPRTGGYGYTF. In nucleotides, the CDR3 is TGTGCCAGCAGGGATCCCAGGACAGGGGGCTATGGCTACACCTTC.

The CDR3 nucleotides are TGTGCCAGCTCACCAAGGCAGGGGGCGTTCGTCTACGAGCAGTACTTC. As protein: CASSPRQGAFVYEQYF. V and J are TRBV18 and TRBJ2-7; 8 nucleotides align to TRBD1. Trimming took 2 bases from V and 3 from J; bases not matched to a gene: 9. Germline V lookup: CDR1 KGHSH, CDR2 LQKENI. The CDR3 spans 16 residues.

The gene calls are TRBV9 and TRBJ2-7; the D is unclear. This CDR3 is 14 amino acids long. Germline V lookup: CDR1 SGDLS, CDR2 YYNGEE. The ends were cut back, 0 bases at V and 2 bases at J, with 9 bases in the middle. The CDR3 sequence is CASSVDDKPYEQYF. CDR3 coding DNA: TGTGCCAGCAGCGTAGACGACAAGCCCTACGAGCAGTACTTC.

V gene TRBV28 combines with J gene TRBJ2-2; TRBD1 might be the D (8 bases). V dropped 3 bases and J dropped 5 bases, with 22 bases sitting between them. The length of the CDR3 is 18 residues. Looked up from germline, CDR1 is MDHEN and CDR2 is SYDVKM. The CDR3 region is CASSFLGQGGRRTGELFF. The CDR3 DNA follows: TGTGCCAGCAGTTTTCTTGGACAGGGAGGGCGTCGGACCGGGGAGCTGTTTTTT.

This clone has only a few counts. The chain carries TRBV27 and TRBJ1-5, with 9 bases matching TRBD1. The CDR3 has 16 residues. J lost 0 bases, V lost 6 bases, and 6 bases had no gene match. CDR1 is MNHEY and CDR2 is SMNVEV in the germline V gene (reference sequence). CDR3 sequence reads: CASRPGTGHSNQPQHF. The CDR3 DNA reads TGTGCCAGCAGGCCAGGGACAGGGCATAGCAATCAGCCCCAGCATTTT.

The chain uses TRBV28 and TRBJ1-2; D is uncertain. This CDR3 has 13 amino acids. CDR1 is MDHEN and CDR2 is SYDVKM in the germline V gene. The V and J ends lost 5 bases and 1 base respectively, with 8 bases between them. CDR3 residues: CASSPSVNYGYTF. CDR3 DNA sequence: TGTGCCAGCAGTCCCTCGGTTAACTATGGCTACACCTTC.

This rearrangement joins TRBV6-1 to TRBJ2-7; possible D gene TRBD2, 5 bases. The V and J ends lost 4 bases and 6 bases respectively, with 16 bases between them. This CDR3 is 14 amino acids long. Per germline, CDR1 MNHNS and CDR2 SASEGT. CDR3 loop: CASSVGITAVEQYF. In DNA form, the CDR3 reads TGTGCCAGCAGTGTCGGGATCACGGCGGTCGAGCAGTACTTC.

The chain employs TRBV7-8 and TRBJ2-7; TRBD1 might be the D (6 bases). In germline, CDR1 is SGHVS, CDR2 FQNEAQ. The CDR3 extends over 14 amino acids. Trimming stripped 3 bases from V and 1 base from J, with 10 bases between. The CDR3 is CASSFRQASYEQYF. The CDR3 DNA reads TGTGCCAGCAGCTTTCGACAGGCTTCCTACGAGCAGTACTTC.

The V gene is TRBV5-1, the J gene TRBJ2-1; D may be TRBD2 (7 bases). Germline lookup yields CDR1 SGHRS and CDR2 YFSETQ. CDR3 size: 17 residues. V dropped 4 bases and J dropped 6 bases, with 23 bases sitting between them. CDR3 nucleotides: TGCGCCAGCAGCGTCTCATCCGGGGGGCTCTTGAGCAATGAGCAGTTCTTC. The encoded protein is CASSVSSGGLLSNEQFF.

The chain is built from TRBV11-3 and TRBJ2-7, with 7 bases identical to TRBD2. Germline assignment: CDR1 SGHNT and CDR2 YENEEA. Germline trimming cut 8 bases from V and 2 bases from J; bases unmatched to any gene: 6. The CDR3 sequence is 13 residues long. CDR3 amino acids: CASGLGPTYEQYF. CDR3 nucleotide sequence: TGTGCCAGCGGACTAGGGCCGACCTACGAGCAGTACTTC.

The genes are TRBV6-1 and TRBJ1-2, with 9 bases matching TRBD1. CDR3 size: 14 residues. CDR1 and CDR2 from the germline V gene are MNHNS and SASEGT. V trimming: 1 base; J trimming: 6 bases; junction bases outside the gene matches: 3. CDR3 protein: CASSEDRGRDGYTF. The CDR3 DNA reads TGTGCCAGCAGTGAAGACAGGGGGCGCGATGGCTACACCTTC.

This clone was recorded once. The chain has TRBV25-1 and TRBJ2-7, with 7 bases lining up with TRBD1. Trimming took 3 bases from V and 3 from J; bases not matched to a gene: 5. Per the germline V gene, CDR1 is MGHDK and CDR2 is SYGVNS. The CDR3 length is 14 residues. The CDR3 protein is CASSDSAGGYEQYF. The DNA of the CDR3 is TGTGCCAGCAGTGACTCGGCAGGGGGCTACGAGCAGTACTTC.

The chain has TRBV6-4 and TRBJ2-5; TRBD1 matches at 8 bases. The DNA end favors TRBJ2-7, so the J call may be wrong. CDR3 length equals 13 residues. Germline V gives CDR1 MRHNA, CDR2 SNTAGT. CDR3 DNA sequence: TGTGCCAGCAGTCCGACAGGGGCCTACGAGCAGTACTTC. The encoded protein is CASSPTGAYEQYF.